Below, 12 T cell receptor beta chains from the same sample are listed, as sequenced in a study of breast tumors, draining lymph nodes, adjacent tissues. Axillary draining lymph nodes of breast cancer patients supplied the node samples. TCRdb redid the calling of the multiplex PCR reads with MiXCR, one entry per CDR3 protein. The table lists roughly 110,000 distinct CDR3 sequences, 30% of them singletons, with under 6.5% in the top ten. Sequencing used axillary lymph node tissue. All receptors derive from a female donor with breast cancer. Some clones in this sample may be carry-over from other donors' samples.

This clonotype was recorded many times. The rearrangement uses TRBV20-1 and TRBJ2-7; maybe TRBD1 (5 bases). Germline V lookup: CDR1 DFQATT, CDR2 SNEGSKA (reference sequence). The V end was cut by 0 bases, the J end by 2 bases, with 11 bases between. The CDR3 covers 14 residues. The DNA for the CDR3 is TGCAGTGCTAGAGAGAACAGGCCCCCCTACGAGCAGTACTTC. Residues: CSARENRPPYEQYF.

Comments on this clonotype: A read error may produce the germline difference seen at one junction end. The J gene is TRBJ2-2, the V gene TRBV20-1; a weak D match, TRBD1 (6 bases). Germline V gene lookup returns CDR1 DFQATT and CDR2 SNEGSKA (reference sequence). The CDR3 runs 14 residues. The CDR3 coding sequence is TGCAGCGCTACCACAGGGTTGGCCACCGGGGAGCTGTTTTTT. Protein: CSATTGLATGELFF.

V gene TRBV28 combines with J gene TRBJ2-1; TRBD2 matches at 9 bases. After removal of 8 bases from V and 4 bases from J, the junction contained 3 bases not matched to a gene. The germline CDR1 and CDR2 sequences are MDHEN and SYDVKM. CDR3 length: 13 amino acids. CDR3 DNA: TGTGCCAGCGTCAGCGGGGGGTACAATGAGCAGTTCTTC. Protein sequence: CASVSGGYNEQFF.

V usage is TRBV11-2 and J usage is TRBJ1-4; D is unclear. Germline-derived CDR1 and CDR2 are SGHAT and FQNNGV. The CDR3 is made up of 17 amino acids. V shed 1 base and J shed 5 bases, with 17 bases lying between them. In DNA form, the CDR3 reads TGTGCCAGCAGCTTAGTGCCGAGAGGCGTCGCAAATGAAAAACTGTTTTTT. It codes for CASSLVPRGVANEKLFF.

The table lists this clonotype with many counts. The chain recombines TRBV19 with TRBJ1-2; D remains unclear. With 5 bases removed from V and 2 bases from J, the gap between germline ends came to 21 bases. The germline V gene encodes CDR1 LNHDA and CDR2 SQIVND (reference sequence). The CDR3 contains 17 residues. For the CDR3, the DNA is TGTGCCAGTAGTCTCTCCTCCGGGGTCTCGCGGAACTATGGCTACACCTTC. Translated: CASSLSSGVSRNYGYTF.

Of note for this clonotype: A much larger clonotype is one base distant, so this may be a read error. The chain employs TRBV11-2 and TRBJ2-7; 8 bases are a match to TRBD2. The CDR3 has 18 amino acids. The V and J ends lost 1 base and 6 bases, in that order; junction bases with no gene match: 17. Per the germline V gene, CDR1 is SGHAT and CDR2 is FQNNGV. In DNA, the CDR3 is TGTGCCAGCAGCTTAGCTGGGACTACCGGGAGGGCCCGAGGCGAGCAGTACTTC. As protein: CASSLAGTTGRARGEQYF.

The chain combines TRBV20-1 with TRBJ2-7; 12 nucleotides match TRBD2. Unmatched junction bases numbered 3, after V lost 2 bases and J lost 4 bases. CDR1 is DFQATT and CDR2 is SNEGSKA in the germline V gene (reference sequence). The CDR3 has 14 amino acids. This CDR3 is CSARRTSGKYEQYF. The CDR3 region has the DNA TGCAGTGCTAGACGGACTAGCGGGAAGTACGAGCAGTACTTC.

This clonotype was observed at least ten times. J is TRBJ2-7 and V is TRBV2; D ambiguous. Trimming stripped 5 bases from V and 6 bases from J, with 11 bases between. The CDR3 is made up of 12 amino acids. The germline V gene has CDR1 SNHLY and CDR2 FYNNEI. CDR3 in amino acids: CASSPSYSEQYF. In DNA, the CDR3 is TGTGCCAGCAGTCCAAGTTACAGCGAGCAGTACTTC. The full variable domain, rest sourced from reference TRBV2 and TRBJ2-7, is EPEVTQTPSHQVTQMGQEVILRCVPISNHLYFYWYRQILGQKVEFLVSFYNNEISEKSEIFDDQFSVERPDGSNFTLKIRSTKLEDSAMYFCASSPSYSEQYFGPGTRLTVT.

This clonotype has a count of ten or more. The chain links TRBV28 to TRBJ2-1; the D is unclear. CDR3 length equals 14 residues. The germline V gene encodes CDR1 MDHEN and CDR2 SYDVKM. V dropped 3 bases and J dropped 2 bases, with 8 bases sitting between them. CDR3 loop: CASSLRNAYNEQFF. The DNA of the CDR3 is TGTGCCAGCAGTTTGAGAAACGCCTACAATGAGCAGTTCTTC.

Ten or more counts support this clonotype. The chain employs TRBV2 and TRBJ2-1; D is uncertain. The V gene lost 2 bases and the J gene lost 10 bases, with 18 bases spanning the gap. The CDR3 sequence is 15 residues long. Germline V gene lookup returns CDR1 SNHLY and CDR2 FYNNEI. CDR3 DNA: TGTGCCAGCAGTGAATCCCTTCCCGGGTATACGGAGCAGTTCTTC. Translating gives CASSESLPGYTEQFF.

This clonotype was detected ten times or more. The genes are TRBV7-3 and TRBJ2-1; 9 bases align to TRBD2. Germline lookup yields CDR1 SGHTA and CDR2 FQGTGA. With V trimmed by 4 bases and J by 4 bases, 11 bases remained unmatched. This CDR3 region has 17 residues. The CDR3 is CASSSGAAGGLYNEQFF. The CDR3 DNA sequence: TGTGCCAGCAGCTCGGGGGCAGCGGGGGGCCTTTACAATGAGCAGTTCTTC.

This clonotype was found many times. The V and J genes are TRBV20-1 and TRBJ2-4, with TRBD2 matching 16 bases. V dropped 5 bases and J dropped 7; count of bases not matched to a gene: 8. Germline values: CDR1 DFQATT, CDR2 SNEGSKA (reference sequence). The CDR3 length is 16 residues. The CDR3: CSAEGLAGGVVNIQYF. The CDR3 nucleotides are TGCAGTGCTGAGGGACTAGCGGGAGGGGTCGTGAACATTCAGTACTTC.